The source of this T cell receptor beta chain is a study of T-cell memory formation after mild COVID-19. As for the study in general: Among the donors, TCR clusters were largely specific to each donor.

Note on this clonotype: Its specificity is not known.

General study results and limits: Clones contracting across day 15 to 85 had a balanced CD4/CD8 profile; later expanding clones leaned CD4+. There were some responding clones in pre-infection memory, which suggested that cross-reactive memory had joined.

Constant-segment-primed 5'RACE gave TCR alpha and TCR beta cDNA libraries with sample barcodes and UMIs. TCRdb processed the 5' RACE reads anew with MiXCR; each CDR3 protein has one entry. The table has approximately 100,000 distinct CDR3 sequences, 15% to 20% seen once. This CDR3 has 11 residues. Deletions cut 1 base from V and 5 bases from J, with 3 bases between. Germline lookup yields CDR1 MGHRA and CDR2 YSYEKL. The sequenced sample consisted of PBMCs or a T cell subset sorted from them (not recorded which). The clonotype originates from an adult woman who had mild COVID-19 (a few samples of this study predate the infection). Cell type and time point are not known. The chain joins TRBV4-1 to TRBJ2-7; D gene ambiguous. In nucleotides, the CDR3 is TGCGCCAGCAGCCAAGGTGACGAGCAGTACTTC. Translated: CASSQGDEQYF.